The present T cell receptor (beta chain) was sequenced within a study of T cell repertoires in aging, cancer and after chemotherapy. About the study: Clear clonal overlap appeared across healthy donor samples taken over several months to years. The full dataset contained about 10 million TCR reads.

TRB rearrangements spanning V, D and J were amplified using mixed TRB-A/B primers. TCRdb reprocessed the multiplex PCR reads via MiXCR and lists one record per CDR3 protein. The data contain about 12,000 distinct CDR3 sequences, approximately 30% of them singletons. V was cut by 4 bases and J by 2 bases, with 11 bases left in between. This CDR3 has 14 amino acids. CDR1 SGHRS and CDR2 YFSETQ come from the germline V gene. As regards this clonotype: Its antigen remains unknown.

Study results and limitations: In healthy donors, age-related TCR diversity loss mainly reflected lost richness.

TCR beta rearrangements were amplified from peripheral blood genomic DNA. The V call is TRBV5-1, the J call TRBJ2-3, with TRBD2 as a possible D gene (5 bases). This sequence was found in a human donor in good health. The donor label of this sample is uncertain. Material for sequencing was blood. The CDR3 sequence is CASSRSDSTDTQYF. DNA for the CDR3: TGCGCCAGCAGCCGTTCGGACTCCACAGATACGCAGTATTTT. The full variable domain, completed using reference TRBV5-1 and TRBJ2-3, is KAGVTQTPRYLIKTRGQQVTLSCSPISGHRSVSWYQQTPGQGLQFLFEYFSETQRNKGNFPGRFSGRQFSNSRSEMNVSTLELGDSALYLCASSRSDSTDTQYFGPGTRLTVL.